These T cell receptor beta chains were read from a single sample in a study of T-cell memory formation after mild COVID-19. In TCRdb, the 5' RACE reads were re-called with MiXCR into one record per CDR3 protein. Of about 340,000 distinct CDR3 sequences listed, under 15% are singletons. The specimen was PBMCs or a T cell subset sorted from them (not recorded which). Receptors were obtained from a man younger than 35 who had mild COVID-19 (a few samples of this study predate the infection). Cell type and time point are not known. Both conserved end residues are part of each CDR3. The D gene is left open where the match is weak. A row's size may be missing; if present it is once, few, many or a size class.

abundance: few
v_gene: TRBV5-1
d_gene: TRBD1
j_gene: TRBJ2-5
CDR3nt: TGCGCCAGCAGCTTGGGACAGGGGTACCAAGAGACCCAGTACTTC
CDR3aa: CASSLGQGYQETQYF

abundance: few
v_gene: TRBV24-1
d_gene: TRBD1
j_gene: TRBJ2-1
CDR3nt: TGTGCCACCAGTTTACCGGGCAGGGGGTTCAGCTCCTACAATGAGCAGTTCTTC
CDR3aa: CATSLPGRGFSSYNEQFF

abundance: few
v_gene: TRBV5-1
d_gene: TRBD2
j_gene: TRBJ2-3
CDR3nt: TGCGCCAGCAGCCGAGCGGGGGGAGTAGATACGCAGTATTTT
CDR3aa: CASSRAGGVDTQYF

abundance: many
v_gene: TRBV29-1
d_gene: NA
j_gene: TRBJ2-5
CDR3nt: TGCAGCGTGCCCGGGACCAGTGATAAGTATCAAGAGACCCAGTACTTC
CDR3aa: CSVPGTSDKYQETQYF

abundance: NA
v_gene: TRBV7-3
d_gene: NA
j_gene: TRBJ2-1
CDR3nt: TGTGCCAGCAGCCCCCGGGACGCTGGGAACAATGAGCAGTTCTTC
CDR3aa: CASSPRDAGNNEQFF

abundance: few
v_gene: TRBV20-1
d_gene: TRBD1
j_gene: TRBJ1-1
CDR3nt: TGCAGTGCCCAGACAGGGGTGAACACTGAAGCTTTCTTT
CDR3aa: CSAQTGVNTEAFF

abundance: few
v_gene: TRBV7-9
d_gene: NA
j_gene: TRBJ1-6
CDR3nt: TGTGCCAGCAGCTCACAGAGCTCCTATAATTCACCCCTCCACTTT
CDR3aa: CASSSQSSYNSPLHF

abundance: few
v_gene: TRBV6-2/TRBV6-3
d_gene: NA
j_gene: TRBJ1-2
CDR3nt: TGTGCCAGCAGTTTTTATCCCGGGTTCGAGTCGTCAGGCTACACCTTC
CDR3aa: CASSFYPGFESSGYTF

abundance: NA
v_gene: TRBV19
d_gene: TRBD2
j_gene: TRBJ2-1
CDR3nt: TGTGCCAGTAGTCACTCGGGAGGGAGCTACAATGAGCAGTTCTTC
CDR3aa: CASSHSGGSYNEQFF

abundance: NA
v_gene: TRBV29-1
d_gene: NA
j_gene: TRBJ2-5
CDR3nt: TGCAGCGTTGAAGACGCCCTTCCGGGGCGAGAGACCCAGTACTTC
CDR3aa: CSVEDALPGRETQYF

abundance: once
v_gene: TRBV6-5
d_gene: NA
j_gene: TRBJ1-1
CDR3nt: TGTGCCAGCAGTTACAGGGCAGGTTACTTGAACACTGAAGCTTTCTTT
CDR3aa: CASSYRAGYLNTEAFF

abundance: few
v_gene: TRBV5-1
d_gene: TRBD1
j_gene: TRBJ1-2
CDR3nt: TGCGCCAGCAGCTCGGATCGGGGGACAGGACGTTTCGCCTATGGCTACACCTTC
CDR3aa: CASSSDRGTGRFAYGYTF

abundance: few
v_gene: TRBV5-1
d_gene: TRBD1
j_gene: TRBJ2-3
CDR3nt: TGCGCCAGCAGCTTCGGACAGGGTGGGGCAGATACGCAGTATTTT
CDR3aa: CASSFGQGGADTQYF

abundance: many
v_gene: TRBV6-5
d_gene: NA
j_gene: TRBJ1-2
CDR3nt: TGTGCCAGCAGTTACTCGAGGGGGTACTTCTACACCTTC
CDR3aa: CASSYSRGYFYTF

abundance: many
v_gene: TRBV6-2/TRBV6-3
d_gene: NA
j_gene: TRBJ2-1
CDR3nt: TGTGCCAGCAGTTCCTCCGGGGGTCCCTACAATGAGCAGTTCTTC
CDR3aa: CASSSSGGPYNEQFF

abundance: NA
v_gene: TRBV14
d_gene: NA
j_gene: TRBJ2-2
CDR3nt: TGTGCCAGCAGCAAAGATATGGGGCGGAACACCGGGGAGCTGTTTTTT
CDR3aa: CASSKDMGRNTGELFF

abundance: few
v_gene: TRBV6-5
d_gene: TRBD2
j_gene: TRBJ2-1
CDR3nt: TGTGCCAGCAGCCCACCCAACCGACTAGCGGGGGGGGAGCAGTTCTTC
CDR3aa: CASSPPNRLAGGEQFF

abundance: many
v_gene: TRBV4-3
d_gene: TRBD1
j_gene: TRBJ2-7
CDR3nt: TGCGCCAGCAGCGAAGGGACAGGAGACTACGAGCAGTACTTC
CDR3aa: CASSEGTGDYEQYF

abundance: many
v_gene: TRBV11-2
d_gene: NA
j_gene: TRBJ1-1
CDR3nt: TGTGCCAGCAGCTTAGCCACAGGTGCTGGACACACTGAAGCTTTCTTT
CDR3aa: CASSLATGAGHTEAFF

abundance: few
v_gene: TRBV6-2/TRBV6-3
d_gene: NA
j_gene: TRBJ1-5
CDR3nt: TGTGCCAGCAGTGCTCAGGGGAGAGGTCAGCCCCAGCATTTT
CDR3aa: CASSAQGRGQPQHF

abundance: NA
v_gene: TRBV5-1
d_gene: NA
j_gene: TRBJ2-1
CDR3nt: TGCGCCAGCAGCTTGATCACAGGCAGCTCTGCGGATGAGCAGTTCTTC
CDR3aa: CASSLITGSSADEQFF

abundance: NA
v_gene: TRBV11-1
d_gene: TRBD1
j_gene: TRBJ2-7
CDR3nt: TGTGCCAGCAGATTAGACAGGGGCGAGCAGTACTTC
CDR3aa: CASRLDRGEQYF

abundance: few
v_gene: TRBV6-5
d_gene: NA
j_gene: TRBJ2-3
CDR3nt: TGTGCCAGCAGATTGGGCACACTCGCGGATACGCAGTATTTT
CDR3aa: CASRLGTLADTQYF

abundance: NA
v_gene: TRBV12-3/TRBV12-4
d_gene: NA
j_gene: TRBJ2-6
CDR3nt: TGTGCCAGCACCATCATAGCCTCTGGGGCCAACGTCCTGACTTTC
CDR3aa: CASTIIASGANVLTF

abundance: many
v_gene: TRBV5-5
d_gene: TRBD1
j_gene: TRBJ2-2
CDR3nt: TGTGCCAGCAGCTTGATAACAGGGGACACCGGGGAGCTGTTTTTT
CDR3aa: CASSLITGDTGELFF

abundance: many
v_gene: TRBV7-2
d_gene: TRBD1
j_gene: TRBJ2-3
CDR3nt: TGTGCCAGCAGTCGAGGACAGGGGATGGCAGATACGCAGTATTTT
CDR3aa: CASSRGQGMADTQYF

abundance: few
v_gene: TRBV6-2/TRBV6-3
d_gene: NA
j_gene: TRBJ1-5
CDR3nt: TGTGCCAGCAGTTTGGGCAGACAACAGCCCCAGCATTTT
CDR3aa: CASSLGRQQPQHF

abundance: NA
v_gene: TRBV11-2
d_gene: NA
j_gene: TRBJ2-1
CDR3nt: TGTGCCAGCAGCCCTATCCCACCGGGACTGGGGATGGATGAGCAGTTCTTC
CDR3aa: CASSPIPPGLGMDEQFF

abundance: NA
v_gene: TRBV4-3
d_gene: NA
j_gene: TRBJ2-2
CDR3nt: TGCGCCAGCAGCCAACTCCTTACGCGGGGTAGCAGCGGGGAGCTGTTTTTT
CDR3aa: CASSQLLTRGSSGELFF

abundance: few
v_gene: TRBV7-2
d_gene: NA
j_gene: TRBJ1-6
CDR3nt: TGTGCCAGCAGCTTACACGGGCCTAATTCACCCCTCCACTTT
CDR3aa: CASSLHGPNSPLHF

abundance: NA
v_gene: TRBV5-1
d_gene: TRBD2
j_gene: TRBJ2-1
CDR3nt: TGCGCCAGCAGCTTAGCGGGGGGGCCATGGAATGAGCAGTTCTTC
CDR3aa: CASSLAGGPWNEQFF

abundance: few
v_gene: TRBV5-1
d_gene: TRBD1
j_gene: TRBJ1-1
CDR3nt: TGCGCCAGCAGTTTGGTACCGGGACAGGGTTACACTGAAGCTTTCTTT
CDR3aa: CASSLVPGQGYTEAFF

abundance: NA
v_gene: TRBV7-9
d_gene: TRBD1
j_gene: TRBJ1-2
CDR3nt: TGTGCCAGCAGCTTACCAACAGGGGACGGCTACACCTTC
CDR3aa: CASSLPTGDGYTF

abundance: NA
v_gene: TRBV29-1
d_gene: NA
j_gene: TRBJ1-1
CDR3nt: TGCAGCGTTCATAACGGCCCGGGCCCCACTGAAGCTTTCTTT
CDR3aa: CSVHNGPGPTEAFF

abundance: few
v_gene: TRBV12-3/TRBV12-4
d_gene: NA
j_gene: TRBJ1-2
CDR3nt: TGTGCCAGCAGCCGGGCAGGGGCTAACTATGGCTACACCTTC
CDR3aa: CASSRAGANYGYTF

abundance: NA
v_gene: TRBV11-2
d_gene: NA
j_gene: TRBJ2-3
CDR3nt: TGTGCCAGCAGCACAAGCGGGGGACAGGCAGATACGCAGTATTTT
CDR3aa: CASSTSGGQADTQYF

abundance: NA
v_gene: TRBV12-1
d_gene: NA
j_gene: TRBJ1-5
CDR3nt: TGCGCCAGCGTGGAGGGAGAAAGCAATCAGCCCCAGCATTTT
CDR3aa: CASVEGESNQPQHF

abundance: medium-sized
v_gene: TRBV5-1
d_gene: TRBD2
j_gene: TRBJ2-2
CDR3nt: TGCGCCAGCAGCCCCTTCGGGACTAGCGGGGGAGGAACCGGGGAGCTGTTTTTT
CDR3aa: CASSPFGTSGGGTGELFF

abundance: NA
v_gene: TRBV6-2/TRBV6-3
d_gene: NA
j_gene: TRBJ1-5
CDR3nt: TGTGCCAGCAGTCCCCTGACAGCACTCAATCAGCCCCAGCATTTT
CDR3aa: CASSPLTALNQPQHF

abundance: few
v_gene: TRBV7-3
d_gene: TRBD2
j_gene: TRBJ2-2
CDR3nt: TGTGCCAGCAGCTATACGGGGGGGCACACCGGGGAGCTGTTTTTT
CDR3aa: CASSYTGGHTGELFF

abundance: few
v_gene: TRBV20-1
d_gene: NA
j_gene: TRBJ2-2
CDR3nt: TGCAGTGCTAGTAGCGGAAAGAACACCGGGGAGCTGTTTTTT
CDR3aa: CSASSGKNTGELFF

abundance: few
v_gene: TRBV12-3/TRBV12-4
d_gene: TRBD1
j_gene: TRBJ2-6
CDR3nt: TGTGCCAGCAAGCAGGGACAGGTTAGCTCTGGGGCCAACGTCCTGACTTTC
CDR3aa: CASKQGQVSSGANVLTF

abundance: NA
v_gene: TRBV29-1
d_gene: TRBD2
j_gene: TRBJ2-7
CDR3nt: TGCAGCGTTCGGCTAGCGGGATTCTACGAGCAGTACTTC
CDR3aa: CSVRLAGFYEQYF

abundance: few
v_gene: TRBV4-3
d_gene: NA
j_gene: TRBJ2-2
CDR3nt: TGCGCCAGCAGCCAAGATGCCGGGGCCGGGGAGCTGTTTTTT
CDR3aa: CASSQDAGAGELFF

abundance: NA
v_gene: TRBV9
d_gene: TRBD2
j_gene: TRBJ2-1
CDR3nt: TGTGCCAGCAGCGTAGCCGGCGGGGGGGCTTCCTACAATGAGCAGTTCTTC
CDR3aa: CASSVAGGGASYNEQFF

abundance: many
v_gene: TRBV14
d_gene: NA
j_gene: TRBJ2-3
CDR3nt: TGTGCCAGCAGCCAAGATGTGGCTGGGGCAGATACGCAGTATTTT
CDR3aa: CASSQDVAGADTQYF

abundance: NA
v_gene: TRBV4-3
d_gene: NA
j_gene: TRBJ1-1
CDR3nt: TGCGCCAGCAGCCAAGAGGGGACCTCGGGTAAAATTGAAGCTTTCTTT
CDR3aa: CASSQEGTSGKIEAFF

abundance: NA
v_gene: TRBV20-1
d_gene: NA
j_gene: TRBJ1-1
CDR3nt: TGCAGTGCTAGTCGGAGGTCGGGGCGAACTGAAGCTTTCTTT
CDR3aa: CSASRRSGRTEAFF

abundance: few
v_gene: TRBV7-3
d_gene: NA
j_gene: TRBJ2-5
CDR3nt: TGTGCCAGCAGCTTAACAGGATATCGAGAGACCCAGTACTTC
CDR3aa: CASSLTGYRETQYF

abundance: NA
v_gene: TRBV4-3
d_gene: NA
j_gene: TRBJ2-1
CDR3nt: TGCGCCAGCAGCCAAGTGGACGTCGCTCCTTACAATGAGCAGTTCTTC
CDR3aa: CASSQVDVAPYNEQFF

abundance: NA
v_gene: TRBV29-1
d_gene: NA
j_gene: TRBJ1-1
CDR3nt: TGCAGCGTTGAACCGGACAGGAACACTGAAGCTTTCTTT
CDR3aa: CSVEPDRNTEAFF

abundance: few
v_gene: TRBV20-1
d_gene: NA
j_gene: TRBJ1-1
CDR3nt: TGCAGTGCTAGTCACGAGAAACGAGTCCGGGCCACTGAAGCTTTCTTT
CDR3aa: CSASHEKRVRATEAFF

abundance: many
v_gene: TRBV6-2/TRBV6-3
d_gene: TRBD2
j_gene: TRBJ2-7
CDR3nt: TGTGCCAGCAGTTCCCTCACTAGCGGGGGGATTTCCTACGAGCAGTACTTC
CDR3aa: CASSSLTSGGISYEQYF

abundance: few
v_gene: TRBV4-1
d_gene: TRBD2
j_gene: TRBJ2-1
CDR3nt: TGCGCCAGCAGCCAAGTGACCAGGACTAGAGGCAATGAGCAGTTCTTC
CDR3aa: CASSQVTRTRGNEQFF

abundance: NA
v_gene: TRBV19
d_gene: NA
j_gene: TRBJ1-5
CDR3nt: TGTGCCACCTCAGTTGGAAGTCAGCCCCAGCATTTT
CDR3aa: CATSVGSQPQHF

abundance: NA
v_gene: TRBV12-3/TRBV12-4
d_gene: TRBD1
j_gene: TRBJ1-2
CDR3nt: TGTGCCAGCAGTTTGGACAGGGGGCTTAATGGCTACACCTTC
CDR3aa: CASSLDRGLNGYTF